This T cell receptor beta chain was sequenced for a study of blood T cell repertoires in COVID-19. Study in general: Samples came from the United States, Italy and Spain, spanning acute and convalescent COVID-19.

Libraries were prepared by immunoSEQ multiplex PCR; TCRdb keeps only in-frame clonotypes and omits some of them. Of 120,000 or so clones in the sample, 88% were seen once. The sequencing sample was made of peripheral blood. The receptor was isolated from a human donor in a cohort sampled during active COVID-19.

CDR3 loop: CASSLEGQGSEQYF. CDR3 sequence (DNA): TGTGCCAGCAGCTTAGAGGGGCAGGGGAGCGAGCAGTACTTC. This chain links TRBV7-6 with TRBJ2-7; weak D call: TRBD1 (6 bases). The CDR3 is 14 residues long. Germline CDR1 is SGHVS and CDR2 is FNYEAQ. Between the trimmed V and J ends, which lost 1 base and 6 bases, there was a span of 13 bases.